Below, 10 T cell receptor beta chains from the same sample are listed, as sequenced in a study of CXCR3-negative and CXCR3-positive naive CD8 T cells. TRB cDNA libraries were made by UMI-labeled 5' RACE. TCRdb reprocessed the 5' RACE reads and stores each CDR3 protein as one record, lacking DNA. This table holds about 82,000 distinct CDR3 sequences. Sequences were obtained from naive CXCR3- CD8+ T cells from blood. Sample subset: CD45RO-CCR7+CD27+CD95- naive CD8+ T cells lacking CXCR3 (TNR3-). These receptors came from a human donor in good health. Some clones in this sample may be carry-over from other donors' samples.

The chain is built from TRBV30 and TRBJ1-1; TCRdb names TRBD1, which stays unverified in the absence of DNA. The CDR3 consists of 12 residues. The V gene's germline CDR1 is GTSNPN and CDR2 SVGIG (reference sequence). CDR3 sequence: CAWSVGQPEAFF.

The chain joins TRBV2 to TRBJ1-2; there is no DNA to check the TCRdb D call of TRBD1. Germline assignment: CDR1 SNHLY and CDR2 FYNNEI. This CDR3 comprises 12 residues. The CDR3 is CACEPDIYGYTF.

This chain joins TRBV20-1 and TRBJ1-2; TCRdb picks TRBD1, but there is no DNA to check that call. Germline values: CDR1 DFQATT, CDR2 SNEGSKA (reference sequence). The CDR3 consists of 12 residues. This chain's CDR3 is CSAGQGFYGYTF.

The J gene is TRBJ2-7, the V gene TRBV5-1; TCRdb indicates TRBD1, and absent DNA this call remains unverified. The CDR3 sequence is 15 residues long. CDR1 is SGHRS and CDR2 is YFSETQ in the germline V gene. CDR3 loop: CASSPITGKDYEQYF.

This rearrangement joins TRBV14 to TRBJ2-1; lacking DNA, the TRBD2 call made by TCRdb goes unchecked. The CDR3 length is 14 residues. Germline V gene lookup returns CDR1 SGHDN and CDR2 FVKESK. The CDR3: CASSQGWADNEQFF.

The rearrangement uses TRBV19 and TRBJ2-1; the D call of TRBD1 rests on TCRdb alone, since no DNA is present to check it. CDR3 length: 16 residues. Germline lookup yields CDR1 LNHDA and CDR2 SQIVND (reference sequence). The CDR3 protein is CASSHLGGEVINEQFF.

This chain links TRBV7-9 with TRBJ2-7; TCRdb proposes TRBD2, but this gene call is untestable without DNA. CDR1 is SEHNR, CDR2 FQNEAQ, per germline (reference sequence). This CDR3 spans 16 amino acids. The CDR3 sequence is CASSSPTSGGVYEQYF.

The chain employs TRBV10-3 and TRBJ2-7. Germline-derived CDR1 and CDR2 are ENHRY and SYGVKD. The CDR3 loop spans 13 amino acids. The CDR3 sequence is CAIRDRSSYEQYF.

Here the CDR3 reads CASNQGLRDEQFF. The rearrangement links TRBV4-1 to TRBJ2-1; the TCRdb call, TRBD1, lacks DNA for checking. This CDR3 contains 13 residues. Germline-derived CDR1 and CDR2 are MGHRA and YSYEKL.

This chain connects TRBV29-1 to TRBJ2-3; checking the TCRdb D call of TRBD2 is not possible without DNA. The CDR3 sequence is 18 residues long. Germline assignment: CDR1 SQVTM and CDR2 ANQGSEA. CDR3 in amino acids: CSVEGYTASGGYTDTQYF.